The rows below give T cell receptor beta chains drawn from one sample of a study of identical twins. TCRdb reprocessed the 5' RACE reads via MiXCR and lists one record per CDR3 protein. Among 450,000 or so distinct CDR3 sequences listed, approximately 17% were seen once. The sequenced material came from naive T cells sorted from blood. These TCRs come from a man over 45 in good health. CDR3s include the opening cysteine and the closing phenylalanine or tryptophan. Each record gives: D gene, J gene, V gene, clone size, CDR3 protein, CDR3 DNA. A D gene is named only where the DNA matches it firmly. Size is stated for part of the rows, as once, few or many counts, or as a class when the clone is expanded.

>TRBD2|TRBJ2-1|TRBV29-1|NA
CSVTRTSGGYNEQFF
TGCAGCGTTACCCGGACTAGCGGGGGGTACAATGAGCAGTTCTTC
>NA|TRBJ1-2|TRBV4-2|NA
CASSQPQSGPGPYGYTF
TGTGCCAGCAGCCAACCCCAGTCGGGACCGGGGCCGTACGGCTACACCTTC
>NA|TRBJ2-5|TRBV6-1|few
CASSEAARDQYF
TGTGCCAGCAGTGAAGCGGCGAGGGACCAGTACTTC
>TRBD2|TRBJ2-1|TRBV7-8|NA
CASRPGLAGVRTYNEQFF
TGTGCCAGCAGACCGGGACTAGCGGGAGTTAGGACCTACAATGAGCAGTTCTTC
>NA|TRBJ2-5|TRBV7-9|many
CASSSRHRLIQETQYF
TGTGCCAGCAGCTCAAGGCATAGGTTGATCCAAGAGACCCAGTACTTC
>NA|TRBJ2-7|TRBV20-1|many
CSAAGQTTSYEQYF
TGCAGTGCTGCGGGACAGACGACCTCCTACGAGCAGTACTTC
>TRBD2|TRBJ2-1|TRBV10-3|few
CAIEGTSNEQFF
TGTGCCATCGAAGGGACTAGCAATGAGCAGTTCTTC
>NA|TRBJ1-2|TRBV20-1|NA
CSARMGADGYTF
TGCAGTGCTAGGATGGGGGCCGATGGCTACACCTTC
>NA|TRBJ2-3|TRBV12-3/TRBV12-4|NA
CASSLGVLSTDTQYF
TGTGCCAGCAGTTTAGGGGTTCTCAGCACAGATACGCAGTATTTT
>TRBD2|TRBJ2-1|TRBV15|NA
CATSTSPLAANNEQFF
TGTGCCACCAGCACCTCTCCACTAGCGGCCAACAATGAGCAGTTCTTC
>NA|TRBJ1-5|TRBV3-1|few
CASSNTGINQPQHF
TGTGCCAGCAGCAACACAGGAATCAATCAGCCCCAGCATTTT
>NA|TRBJ2-1|TRBV20-1|few
CSARPTVRASYNEQFF
TGCAGTGCTAGACCGACAGTAAGGGCTTCCTACAATGAGCAGTTCTTC
>NA|TRBJ1-1|TRBV10-3|many
CAISETGENTEAFF
TGTGCCATCAGTGAAACGGGGGAGAACACTGAAGCTTTCTTT
>NA|TRBJ1-2|TRBV6-1|NA
CASTRGQSGRFYGYTF
TGTGCCAGCACCAGGGGTCAGTCAGGGCGCTTCTATGGCTACACCTTC
>NA|TRBJ2-1|TRBV12-3/TRBV12-4|NA
CASSLGTLRGNEQFF
TGTGCCAGCAGTCTCGGGACCTTACGGGGCAATGAGCAGTTCTTC
>TRBD1|TRBJ2-7|TRBV7-9|once
CASSTGQPPYEQYF
TGTGCCAGCAGCACGGGACAGCCTCCCTACGAGCAGTACTTC
>NA|TRBJ2-3|TRBV20-1|many
CSARGGRDPVATQYF
TGCAGTGCTAGAGGGGGGAGAGATCCCGTGGCGACGCAGTATTTT
>TRBD2|TRBJ2-1|TRBV5-1|NA
CASSLVAGIPYNEQFF
TGCGCCAGCAGCTTGGTAGCGGGGATCCCCTACAATGAGCAGTTCTTC
>TRBD1|TRBJ2-7|TRBV6-2/TRBV6-3|NA
CASSYPGTGYLEQYF
TGTGCCAGCAGTTACCCCGGGACAGGGTATTTGGAGCAGTACTTC
>TRBD1|TRBJ2-7|TRBV10-3|few
CAISERQGLTYEQYF
TGTGCCATCAGTGAAAGACAGGGCCTTACCTACGAGCAGTACTTC
>TRBD1|TRBJ2-1|TRBV24-1|NA
CATSDSGQGNSYNEQFF
TGTGCCACCAGTGATTCTGGACAGGGCAACTCCTACAATGAGCAGTTCTTC
>TRBD2|TRBJ2-3|TRBV20-1|few
CSAPGLAELFTDTQYF
TGCAGTGCGCCAGGACTAGCGGAGCTCTTCACAGATACGCAGTATTTT
>NA|TRBJ1-4|TRBV30|few
CAWSIGAINEKLFF
TGTGCCTGGAGTATTGGGGCGATCAATGAAAAACTGTTTTTT
>NA|TRBJ2-4|TRBV20-1|many
CSARGRLAKNIQYF
TGCAGTGCCAGGGGCAGACTAGCCAAAAACATTCAGTACTTC
>TRBD2|TRBJ2-7|TRBV20-1|few
CSARVAGVDEQYF
TGCAGTGCTAGAGTTGCGGGAGTCGACGAGCAGTACTTC
>TRBD2|TRBJ2-3|TRBV7-2|many
CASSLESGGGTDTQYF
TGTGCCAGCAGCTTAGAGTCGGGGGGGGGCACAGATACGCAGTATTTT
>TRBD2|TRBJ2-1|TRBV9|few
CASSVDAGGTYNEQFF
TGTGCCAGCAGCGTAGATGCGGGAGGAACGTACAATGAGCAGTTCTTC
>NA|TRBJ2-3|TRBV11-2|many
CASSLWVSTDTQYF
TGTGCCAGCAGCTTATGGGTCAGCACAGATACGCAGTATTTT
>NA|TRBJ2-3|TRBV10-3|NA
CAISGQATDTQYF
TGTGCCATCAGTGGGCAGGCGACAGATACGCAGTATTTT
>TRBD2|TRBJ2-2|TRBV5-1|many
CASSSLLAGDRNTGELFF
TGCGCCAGCAGCTCATTACTAGCGGGAGACAGGAACACCGGGGAGCTGTTTTTT
>NA|TRBJ1-2|TRBV11-2|few
CASTPGFPRDGYTF
TGTGCCAGCACCCCAGGGTTTCCTAGGGATGGCTACACCTTC
>TRBD2|TRBJ2-1|TRBV20-1|many
CSELAGVVNEQFF
TGCAGTGAGCTAGCGGGAGTAGTGAATGAGCAGTTCTTC
>NA|TRBJ2-1|TRBV2|many
CARSLGPVRNNEQFF
TGTGCCAGATCCTTGGGTCCGGTCCGGAACAATGAGCAGTTCTTC
>TRBD2|TRBJ2-1|TRBV5-1|NA
CASSAGTSNVNEQFF
TGCGCCAGCAGTGCCGGGACTAGCAATGTCAATGAGCAGTTCTTC
>NA|TRBJ1-4|TRBV20-1|few
CSARDLVEKLFF
TGCAGTGCTAGAGATCTCGTAGAAAAACTGTTTTTT
>TRBD2|TRBJ2-7|TRBV27|NA
CASSERLAGGEQYF
TGTGCCAGCAGCGAAAGACTAGCGGGAGGCGAGCAGTACTTC
>TRBD1|TRBJ1-1|TRBV29-1|many
CSVVRPGGTEAFF
TGCAGCGTTGTCCGCCCAGGGGGCACTGAAGCTTTCTTT
>NA|TRBJ2-7|TRBV6-2/TRBV6-3|many
CASSYYGYEQYF
TGTGCCAGCAGTTACTACGGCTACGAGCAGTACTTC
>TRBD1|TRBJ2-7|TRBV29-1|NA
CSVGFPGQGIYEQYF
TGCAGCGTTGGATTCCCGGGACAGGGTATTTACGAGCAGTACTTC
>NA|TRBJ2-4|TRBV27|few
CASGTGPSAPNIQYF
TGTGCCAGCGGGACCGGGCCCTCCGCCCCGAACATTCAGTACTTC
>NA|TRBJ1-1|TRBV11-2|many
CASSLEIGQLGTEAFF
TGTGCCAGCAGCTTAGAGATAGGGCAGTTGGGCACTGAAGCTTTCTTT
>NA|TRBJ2-7|TRBV7-2|few
CASSLTTAHYEQYF
TGTGCCAGCAGCTTGACGACAGCCCACTACGAGCAGTACTTC
>NA|TRBJ1-2|TRBV20-1|NA
CSASPKGPYGYTF
TGCAGTGCTAGCCCGAAGGGCCCATATGGCTACACCTTC
>TRBD2|TRBJ2-3|TRBV20-1|few
CSARRLAGSTDTQYF
TGCAGTGCTAGGAGACTAGCGGGGTCCACAGATACGCAGTATTTT
>NA|TRBJ2-1|TRBV4-2|few
CASSQEPGHVQFF
TGTGCCAGCAGCCAAGAACCGGGACACGTTCAGTTCTTC
>NA|TRBJ2-7|TRBV7-2|few
CASSLAGGMNEQYF
TGTGCCAGCAGCTTGGCCGGGGGAATGAACGAGCAGTACTTC
>TRBD1|TRBJ1-4|TRBV5-1|many
CASSYGQGREKLFF
TGCGCCAGCAGCTACGGACAGGGTCGGGAAAAACTGTTTTTT
>TRBD1|TRBJ2-1|TRBV3-1|NA
CASSLGTGLIYNEQFF
TGTGCCAGCAGCCTCGGGACAGGGTTGATATACAATGAGCAGTTCTTC